This T cell receptor beta chain came from a study of OX40 agonist ivuxolimab in advanced cancers. Study as a whole: Eligibility admitted prior anti-PD-1, anti-PD-L1 or anti-CTLA-4 therapy; 40% to 50% had some. Points from the study as a whole: CD4+ T cells averaged fewer expanded clones than CD8+ T cells.

Measured with immunoSEQ multiplex PCR; TCRdb has only the in-frame clones, and not every one. The sample gives about 96,000 clones, 90% of which show up once; about 1.6% is in the top ten. This clone appeared once. Its specificity is unknown. Per the germline V gene, CDR1 is MNHEY and CDR2 is SVGAGI. This CDR3 has 15 amino acids. With V trimmed by 4 bases and J by 2 bases, 7 bases remained unmatched. The sample was CD4+ or CD8+ T cells sorted from blood, taken in a trial of the OX40 agonist ivuxolimab. The sequence was obtained from an adult with an advanced solid tumor such as melanoma, head and neck, liver or kidney cancer. The chain uses TRBV6-5 and TRBJ2-7; 8 positions match TRBD1. In DNA, the CDR3 is TGTGCCAGCAGTTCACCCGGGACAGGAGCCTACGAGCAGTACTTC. Translated: CASSSPGTGAYEQYF.